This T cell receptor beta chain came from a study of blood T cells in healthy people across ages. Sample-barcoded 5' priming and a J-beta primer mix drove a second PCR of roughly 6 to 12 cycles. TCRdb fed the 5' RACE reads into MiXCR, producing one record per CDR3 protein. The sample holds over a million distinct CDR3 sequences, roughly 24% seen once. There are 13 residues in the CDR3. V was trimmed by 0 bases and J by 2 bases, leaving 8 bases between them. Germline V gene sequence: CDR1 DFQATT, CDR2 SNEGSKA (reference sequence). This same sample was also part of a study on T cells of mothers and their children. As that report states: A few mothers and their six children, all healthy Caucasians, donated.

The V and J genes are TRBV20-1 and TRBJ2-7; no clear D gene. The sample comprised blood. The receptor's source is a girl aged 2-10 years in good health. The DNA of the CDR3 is TGCAGTGCTAGAGATGTTGGGACCTACGAGCAGTACTTC. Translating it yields CSARDVGTYEQYF.